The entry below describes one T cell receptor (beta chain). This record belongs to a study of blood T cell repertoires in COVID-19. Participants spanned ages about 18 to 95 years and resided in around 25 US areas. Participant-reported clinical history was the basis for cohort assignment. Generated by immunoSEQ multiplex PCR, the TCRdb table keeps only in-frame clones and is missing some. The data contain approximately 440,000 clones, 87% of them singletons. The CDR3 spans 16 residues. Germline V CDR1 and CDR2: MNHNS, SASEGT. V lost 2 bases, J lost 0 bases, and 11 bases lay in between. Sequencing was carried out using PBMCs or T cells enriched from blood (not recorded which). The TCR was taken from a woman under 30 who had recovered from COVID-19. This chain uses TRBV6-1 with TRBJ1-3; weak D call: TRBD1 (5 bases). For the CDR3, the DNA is TGTGCCAGCAGTGAATGGGGGGTGGCCTCTGGAAACACCATATATTTT. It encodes CASSEWGVASGNTIYF.